This T cell receptor beta chain appears in the sequencing data of a study of blood T cell repertoires in COVID-19. Overall study: Italy, Spain and the United States were the sources of the convalescent and acute COVID-19 samples. Sources were T cells, B-cell-depleted T cells, or PBMCs; the material itself was cDNA or gDNA.

The V gene's germline CDR1 is LGHDT and CDR2 YNNKEL (reference sequence). With 3 bases removed from V and 14 bases from J, the gap between germline ends came to 15 bases. The CDR3 has 12 amino acids. Study processing details: Reference gene primer amplification in the assay estimated nucleated cell counts. The repertoire was sequenced with immunoSEQ multiplex PCR; TCRdb's copy has only in-frame clones and lacks some. The DNA gave D and trimming, while V, J and clone size come from that table. The sample gives 150,000 to 200,000 clones, about 80% of which show up once; 2.6% is in the top ten. The chain couples TRBV3-1 (or the pseudogene TRBV3-2) to TRBJ2-3; the D is unclear. The specimen was peripheral blood. The sequence came from a human donor with acute or convalescent COVID-19. The donor label of this sample is uncertain. The CDR3 sequence: CASSHLATRLYF. The CDR3 nucleotides read TGTGCCAGCAGCCACCTCGCAACACGACTGTATTTT.